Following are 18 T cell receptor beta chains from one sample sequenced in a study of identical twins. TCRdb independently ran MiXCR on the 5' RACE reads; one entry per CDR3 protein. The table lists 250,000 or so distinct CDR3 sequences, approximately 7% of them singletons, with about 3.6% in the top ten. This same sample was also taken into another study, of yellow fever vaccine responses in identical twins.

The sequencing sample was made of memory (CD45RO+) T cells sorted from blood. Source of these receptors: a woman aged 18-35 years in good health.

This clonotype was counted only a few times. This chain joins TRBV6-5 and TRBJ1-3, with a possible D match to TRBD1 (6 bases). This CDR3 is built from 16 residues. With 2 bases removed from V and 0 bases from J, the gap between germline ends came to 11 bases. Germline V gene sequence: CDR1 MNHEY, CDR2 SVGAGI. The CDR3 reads CASSYNRANSGNTIYF. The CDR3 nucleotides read TGTGCCAGCAGTTACAACAGGGCAAACTCTGGAAACACCATATATTTT.

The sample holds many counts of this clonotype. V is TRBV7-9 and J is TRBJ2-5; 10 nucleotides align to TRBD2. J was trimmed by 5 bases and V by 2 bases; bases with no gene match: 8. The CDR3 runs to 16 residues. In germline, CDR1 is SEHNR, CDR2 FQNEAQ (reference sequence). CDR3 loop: CASSLSGLAEWETQYF. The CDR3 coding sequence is TGTGCCAGCAGCTTAAGCGGACTAGCGGAGTGGGAGACCCAGTACTTC.

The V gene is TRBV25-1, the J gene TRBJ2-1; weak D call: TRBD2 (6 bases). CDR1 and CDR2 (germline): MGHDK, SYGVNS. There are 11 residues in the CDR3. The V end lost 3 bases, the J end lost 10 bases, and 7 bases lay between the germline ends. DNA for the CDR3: TGTGCCAGCAGTGAGGGGAGGGAGCAGTTCTTC. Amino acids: CASSEGREQFF.

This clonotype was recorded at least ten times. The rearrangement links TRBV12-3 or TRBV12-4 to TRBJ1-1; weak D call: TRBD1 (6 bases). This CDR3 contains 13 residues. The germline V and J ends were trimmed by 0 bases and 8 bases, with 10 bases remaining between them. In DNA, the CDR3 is TGTGCCAGCAGTTTAGCGGGGGGGGCGGAAGCTTTCTTT. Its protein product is CASSLAGGAEAFF.

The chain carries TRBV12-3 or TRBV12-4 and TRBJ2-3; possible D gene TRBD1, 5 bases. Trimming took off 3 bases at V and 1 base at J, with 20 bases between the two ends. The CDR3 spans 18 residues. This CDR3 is CASSLDIGVFLGTDTQYF. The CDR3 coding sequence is TGTGCCAGCAGTTTGGATATAGGGGTTTTCCTGGGCACAGATACGCAGTATTTT.

The DNA for the CDR3 is TGCAGTGCTAGGGCGTCCGGAGTGGCCGGGGAGCTGTTTTTT. It is translated as CSARASGVAGELFF. V gene TRBV20-1 combines with J gene TRBJ2-2; the D is unclear. CDR3 length: 14 residues. Germline V gene lookup returns CDR1 DFQATT and CDR2 SNEGSKA (reference sequence). Between the trimmed V and J ends, which lost 3 bases and 6 bases, there was a span of 14 bases.

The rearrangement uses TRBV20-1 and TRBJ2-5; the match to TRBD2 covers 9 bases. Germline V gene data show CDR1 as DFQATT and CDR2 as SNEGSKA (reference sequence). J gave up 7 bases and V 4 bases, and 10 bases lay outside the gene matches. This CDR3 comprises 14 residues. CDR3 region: CSANGGGAEGTQYF. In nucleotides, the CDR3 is TGCAGTGCTAACGGCGGGGGGGCCGAGGGGACCCAGTACTTC.

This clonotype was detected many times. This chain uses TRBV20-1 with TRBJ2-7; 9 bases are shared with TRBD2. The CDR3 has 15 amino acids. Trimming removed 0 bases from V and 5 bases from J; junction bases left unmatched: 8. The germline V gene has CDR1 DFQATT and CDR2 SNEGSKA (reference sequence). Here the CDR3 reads CSARDVVAGDHEQYV. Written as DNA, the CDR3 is TGCAGTGCTAGAGATGTGGTAGCGGGGGACCACGAGCAGTACGTC.

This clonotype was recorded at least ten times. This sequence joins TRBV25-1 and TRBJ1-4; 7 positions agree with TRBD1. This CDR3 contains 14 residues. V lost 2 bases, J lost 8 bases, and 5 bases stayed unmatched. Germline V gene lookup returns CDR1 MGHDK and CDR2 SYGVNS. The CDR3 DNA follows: TGTGCCAGCAGTGAAATGACAGGGCAAGAAAAACTGTTTTTT. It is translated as CASSEMTGQEKLFF.

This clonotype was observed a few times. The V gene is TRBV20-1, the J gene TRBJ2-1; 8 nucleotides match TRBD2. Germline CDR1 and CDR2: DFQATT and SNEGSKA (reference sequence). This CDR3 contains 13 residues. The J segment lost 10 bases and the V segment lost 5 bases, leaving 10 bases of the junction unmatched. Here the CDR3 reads CSASSGGLGEQFF. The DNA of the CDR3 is TGCAGTGCTTCGTCGGGGGGGCTAGGGGAGCAGTTCTTC.

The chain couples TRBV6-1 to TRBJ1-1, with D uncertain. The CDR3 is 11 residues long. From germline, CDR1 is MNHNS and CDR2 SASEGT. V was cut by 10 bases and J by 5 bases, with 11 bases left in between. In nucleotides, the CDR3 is TGTGCCATCGGGGTGACGACTGAAGCTTTCTTT. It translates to CAIGVTTEAFF.

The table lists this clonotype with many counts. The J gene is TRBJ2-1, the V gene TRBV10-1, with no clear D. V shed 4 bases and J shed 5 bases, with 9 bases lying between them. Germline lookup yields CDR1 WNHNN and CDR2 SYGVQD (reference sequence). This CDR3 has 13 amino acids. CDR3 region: CASSVGPDNEQFF. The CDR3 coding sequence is TGCGCCAGCAGTGTAGGGCCGGACAATGAGCAGTTCTTC.

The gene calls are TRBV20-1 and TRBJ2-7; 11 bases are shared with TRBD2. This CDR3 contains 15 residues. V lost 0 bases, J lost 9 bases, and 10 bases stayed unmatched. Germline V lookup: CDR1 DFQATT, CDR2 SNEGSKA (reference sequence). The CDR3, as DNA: TGCAGTGCTAGAGACGATACTAGCGGGGGACGCGGGCAGTACGTC. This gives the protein CSARDDTSGGRGQYV.

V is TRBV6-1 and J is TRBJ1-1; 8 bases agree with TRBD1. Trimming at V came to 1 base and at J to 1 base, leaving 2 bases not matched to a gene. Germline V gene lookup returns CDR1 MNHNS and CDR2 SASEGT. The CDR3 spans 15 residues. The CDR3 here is CASSEGGQANTEAFF. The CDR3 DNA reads TGTGCCAGCAGTGAAGGGGGACAGGCGAACACTGAAGCTTTCTTT.

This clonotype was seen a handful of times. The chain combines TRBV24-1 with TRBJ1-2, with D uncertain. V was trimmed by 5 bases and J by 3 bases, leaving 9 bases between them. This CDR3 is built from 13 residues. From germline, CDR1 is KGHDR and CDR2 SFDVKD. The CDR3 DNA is TGTGCCACCAGTGTCGGCGGGGACTATGGCTACACCTTC. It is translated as CATSVGGDYGYTF.

The CDR3: CASSLKVGVSENTRYEQFF. The DNA for the CDR3 is TGTGCCAGCAGCTTAAAAGTGGGGGTAAGCGAAAACACCAGGTATGAGCAGTTCTTC. This rearrangement joins TRBV11-1 to TRBJ2-1; D tentatively fits TRBD1 or TRBD2 (5 bases each). V lost 2 bases and J lost 8, with 28 bases in between. This CDR3 is 19 amino acids long. CDR1 and CDR2 (germline): SGHAT, FQDESV (reference sequence).

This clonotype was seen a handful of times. CDR3 sequence (DNA): TGTGCCAGCAGTTTGGGGGGGATCGGGACAAAATATGAGCAGTTCTTC. Amino acid sequence: CASSLGGIGTKYEQFF. This rearrangement joins TRBV12-3 or TRBV12-4 to TRBJ2-1; D perhaps matches TRBD2 (7 bases). V was trimmed by 3 bases and J by 8 bases, leaving 20 bases between them. The CDR3 has 16 residues.

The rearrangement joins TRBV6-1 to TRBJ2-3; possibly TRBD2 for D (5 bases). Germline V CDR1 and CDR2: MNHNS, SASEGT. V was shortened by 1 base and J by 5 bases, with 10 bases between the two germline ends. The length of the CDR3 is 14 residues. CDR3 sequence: CASSEGLLLDTQYF. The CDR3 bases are TGTGCCAGCAGTGAAGGACTATTGTTAGATACGCAGTATTTT.